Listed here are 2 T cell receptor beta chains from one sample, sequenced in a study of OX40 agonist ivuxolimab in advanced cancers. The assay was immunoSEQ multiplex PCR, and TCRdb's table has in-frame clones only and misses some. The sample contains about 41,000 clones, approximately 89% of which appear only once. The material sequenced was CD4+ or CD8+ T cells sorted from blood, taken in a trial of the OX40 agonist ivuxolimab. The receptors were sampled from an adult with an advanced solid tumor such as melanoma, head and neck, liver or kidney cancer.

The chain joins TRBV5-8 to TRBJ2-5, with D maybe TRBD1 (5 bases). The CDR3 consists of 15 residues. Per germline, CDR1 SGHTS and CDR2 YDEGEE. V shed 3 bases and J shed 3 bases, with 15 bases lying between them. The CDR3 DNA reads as TGTGCCAGCAGCTCAACAGGTTTTTCGAAAGAGACCCAGTACTTC. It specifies CASSSTGFSKETQYF.

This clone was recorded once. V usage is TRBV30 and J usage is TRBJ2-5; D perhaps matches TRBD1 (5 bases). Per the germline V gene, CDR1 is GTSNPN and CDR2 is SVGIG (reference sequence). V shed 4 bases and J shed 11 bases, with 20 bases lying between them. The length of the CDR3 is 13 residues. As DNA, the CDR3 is TGTGCCTGGAAGCGACAGACGAGCTACAAGCAGTACTTC. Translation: CAWKRQTSYKQYF.